Listed below are T cell receptor beta chains from one sample, sequenced in a study of T cells after posttransplantation cyclophosphamide. Data came from immunoSEQ multiplex PCR; TCRdb stores just in-frame clones and leaves some out. The table lists 8,500 to 10,000 clones, roughly 98% of them singletons. Input material: naive CD4+ T cells sorted from PBMCs. These receptors were taken from a woman aged 60-75 years in good health, CMV-negative, and a related stem cell transplant donor. Both conserved end residues are part of each CDR3. Fields, in order: J gene, clone size, D gene, V gene, CDR3 protein, CDR3 DNA. The D gene is left open where the match is weak. Size values are once, few and many counts, or a class for expanded clones, and some rows have none.

J gene: TRBJ2-1; clone size: -; D gene: TRBD1; V gene: TRBV15; CDR3 protein: CATSRRDRAYNEQFF; CDR3 DNA: TGTGCCACCAGCAGACGGGACAGAGCTTACAATGAGCAGTTCTTC
J gene: TRBJ2-3; clone size: -; D gene: TRBD1; V gene: TRBV7-2; CDR3 protein: CASSLAGQGISTDTQYF; CDR3 DNA: TGTGCCAGCAGCTTAGCGGGACAGGGGATTAGCACAGATACGCAGTATTTT
J gene: TRBJ1-6; clone size: -; D gene: TRBD1; V gene: TRBV6-1; CDR3 protein: CASTILDRGQSPLHF; CDR3 DNA: TGTGCCAGCACCATCCTTGACAGGGGACAATCCCCCCTCCACTTT
J gene: TRBJ2-3; clone size: -; D gene: -; V gene: TRBV29-1; CDR3 protein: CSVLSGTQNTQYF; CDR3 DNA: TGCAGCGTCCTTAGCGGAACACAGAATACGCAGTATTTT
J gene: TRBJ2-1; clone size: -; D gene: -; V gene: TRBV19; CDR3 protein: CASSACALICEQFF; CDR3 DNA: TGTGCCAGTAGTGCGTGTGCCTTGATCTGTGAGCAGTTCTTC
J gene: TRBJ2-3; clone size: -; D gene: -; V gene: TRBV6-6; CDR3 protein: CASSYGQTENYF; CDR3 DNA: TGTGCCAGCAGTTACGGACAAACAGAGAACTATTTT
J gene: TRBJ1-2; clone size: -; D gene: -; V gene: TRBV28; CDR3 protein: CASSFPPRGYTF; CDR3 DNA: TGTGCCAGCAGTTTTCCCCCTCGTGGCTACACCTTC
J gene: TRBJ2-7; clone size: -; D gene: -; V gene: TRBV6-6; CDR3 protein: CASSLVQGAGEQYF; CDR3 DNA: TGTGCCAGCAGCCTAGTACAGGGAGCTGGCGAGCAGTACTTC
J gene: TRBJ1-1; clone size: -; D gene: -; V gene: TRBV10-3; CDR3 protein: CAISEREGSTEAFF; CDR3 DNA: TGTGCCATCAGTGAGAGGGAGGGGAGCACTGAAGCTTTCTTT
J gene: TRBJ2-4; clone size: -; D gene: TRBD1; V gene: TRBV5-1; CDR3 protein: CASSPGQVNIQYF; CDR3 DNA: TGCGCCAGCAGCCCGGGACAGGTAAACATTCAGTACTTC
J gene: TRBJ1-1; clone size: -; D gene: -; V gene: TRBV18; CDR3 protein: CASSPGGQKLNTEAFF; CDR3 DNA: TGTGCCAGCTCACCCGGCGGCCAGAAACTGAACACTGAAGCTTTCTTT
J gene: TRBJ1-1; clone size: -; D gene: -; V gene: TRBV7-2; CDR3 protein: CASRGESAEAFF; CDR3 DNA: TGTGCCAGCAGGGGTGAAAGCGCTGAAGCTTTCTTT
J gene: TRBJ1-3; clone size: -; D gene: -; V gene: TRBV18; CDR3 protein: CASSPSYQAFSGNTIYF; CDR3 DNA: TGTGCCAGCTCACCATCCTATCAGGCGTTCTCTGGAAACACCATATATTTT
J gene: TRBJ1-1; clone size: few; D gene: -; V gene: TRBV7-2; CDR3 protein: CASSAEMNTEAFF; CDR3 DNA: TGTGCCAGCAGCGCTGAGATGAACACTGAAGCTTTCTTT
J gene: TRBJ2-2; clone size: -; D gene: TRBD1; V gene: TRBV6-1; CDR3 protein: CASSAKTGTGGVEELFF; CDR3 DNA: TGTGCCAGCAGTGCCAAAACCGGGACAGGGGGCGTAGAGGAGCTGTTTTTT
J gene: TRBJ1-5; clone size: -; D gene: -; V gene: TRBV6-1; CDR3 protein: CASKTGGDQPQHF; CDR3 DNA: TGTGCCAGCAAGACGGGGGGGGATCAGCCCCAGCATTTT
J gene: TRBJ1-4; clone size: -; D gene: -; V gene: TRBV9; CDR3 protein: CASSVVGQGREKLFF; CDR3 DNA: TGTGCCAGCAGCGTAGTAGGGCAGGGGCGTGAAAAACTGTTTTTT
J gene: TRBJ1-2; clone size: -; D gene: TRBD1; V gene: TRBV5-1; CDR3 protein: CASSPTGGPNYGYTF; CDR3 DNA: TGCGCCAGCAGCCCGACAGGGGGACCTAACTATGGCTACACCTTC
J gene: TRBJ2-3; clone size: -; D gene: -; V gene: TRBV2; CDR3 protein: CASSDRGGPGTDTQYF; CDR3 DNA: TGTGCCAGCAGTGATAGGGGGGGGCCGGGCACAGATACGCAGTATTTT
J gene: TRBJ2-1; clone size: -; D gene: TRBD1; V gene: TRBV5-4; CDR3 protein: CASSLVGTGVNEQFF; CDR3 DNA: TGTGCCAGCAGCTTGGTAGGGACAGGGGTCAATGAGCAGTTCTTC
J gene: TRBJ1-5; clone size: -; D gene: -; V gene: TRBV7-8; CDR3 protein: CASSSRLGGSNQPQHF; CDR3 DNA: TGTGCCAGCTCTTCCCGGCTAGGGGGATCAAATCAGCCCCAGCATTTT
J gene: TRBJ2-1; clone size: -; D gene: -; V gene: TRBV7-2; CDR3 protein: CASSLSGRRNEQFF; CDR3 DNA: TGTGCCAGCAGCTTATCCGGGAGAAGGAATGAGCAGTTCTTC
J gene: TRBJ1-1; clone size: once; D gene: TRBD1; V gene: TRBV30; CDR3 protein: CAWSVIGAGGSFF; CDR3 DNA: TGTGCCTGGAGTGTAATTGGGGCAGGGGGATCTTTCTTT
J gene: TRBJ2-3; clone size: once; D gene: TRBD2; V gene: TRBV7-2; CDR3 protein: CASSLRGGETDTQYF; CDR3 DNA: TGTGCCAGCAGCTTGCGGGGGGGCGAAACAGATACGCAGTATTTT
J gene: TRBJ2-3; clone size: -; D gene: -; V gene: TRBV10-3; CDR3 protein: CAISGVRGDTDTQYF; CDR3 DNA: TGTGCCATCAGTGGGGTCAGGGGGGACACAGATACGCAGTATTTT
J gene: TRBJ2-7; clone size: -; D gene: -; V gene: TRBV19; CDR3 protein: CASSNAGLSYEQYF; CDR3 DNA: TGTGCCAGTAGTAACGCAGGTCTATCCTACGAGCAGTACTTC
J gene: TRBJ2-2; clone size: -; D gene: TRBD2; V gene: TRBV7-9; CDR3 protein: CASSGTIGLARYTGELFF; CDR3 DNA: TGTGCCAGCAGCGGAACCATCGGACTAGCTAGGTACACCGGGGAGCTGTTTTTT
J gene: TRBJ1-6; clone size: -; D gene: -; V gene: TRBV19; CDR3 protein: CASSIAGTSPLHF; CDR3 DNA: TGTGCCAGTAGTATAGCAGGGACATCACCCCTCCACTTT
J gene: TRBJ1-6; clone size: -; D gene: -; V gene: TRBV28; CDR3 protein: CASISEGLSYNSPLHF; CDR3 DNA: TGTGCCAGCATCTCGGAGGGCTTGTCCTATAATTCACCCCTCCACTTT
J gene: TRBJ1-1; clone size: -; D gene: -; V gene: TRBV5-8; CDR3 protein: CASSLDRSVQKAFF; CDR3 DNA: TGTGCCAGCAGCTTGGACAGGTCCGTTCAGAAAGCTTTCTTT
J gene: TRBJ1-2; clone size: -; D gene: TRBD1; V gene: TRBV28; CDR3 protein: CASSHPGQGANGYTF; CDR3 DNA: TGTGCCAGCAGCCACCCGGGACAGGGGGCCAATGGCTACACCTTC
J gene: TRBJ2-7; clone size: -; D gene: TRBD1; V gene: TRBV5-1; CDR3 protein: CASSSRTGPYEQYF; CDR3 DNA: TGCGCCAGCAGTTCTAGGACAGGCCCCTACGAGCAGTACTTC
J gene: TRBJ2-2; clone size: -; D gene: -; V gene: TRBV7-2; CDR3 protein: CASSNRVKTGELFF; CDR3 DNA: TGTGCCAGCAGCAACAGGGTCAAGACCGGGGAGCTGTTTTTT
J gene: TRBJ2-3; clone size: -; D gene: -; V gene: TRBV9; CDR3 protein: CASSVLALADTQYF; CDR3 DNA: TGTGCCAGCAGCGTGCTCGCTTTAGCGGATACGCAGTATTTT
J gene: TRBJ2-1; clone size: -; D gene: -; V gene: TRBV5-1; CDR3 protein: CASSLTSTRSSYNEQFF; CDR3 DNA: TGCGCCAGCAGCTTGACTTCAACTCGTAGCTCCTACAATGAGCAGTTCTTC
J gene: TRBJ2-1; clone size: -; D gene: -; V gene: TRBV30; CDR3 protein: CAWVNKRKSSYNEQFF; CDR3 DNA: TGTGCCTGGGTTAATAAGCGGAAATCCTCCTACAATGAGCAGTTCTTC
J gene: TRBJ1-3; clone size: -; D gene: -; V gene: TRBV7-9; CDR3 protein: CASSPRSGNTIYF; CDR3 DNA: TGTGCCAGCAGCCCCCGCTCTGGAAACACCATATATTTT
J gene: TRBJ2-7; clone size: -; D gene: -; V gene: TRBV20-1; CDR3 protein: CSARDRDEQYF; CDR3 DNA: TGCAGTGCTAGAGATCGGGACGAGCAGTACTTC
J gene: TRBJ1-1; clone size: -; D gene: -; V gene: TRBV5-1; CDR3 protein: CASSPDPGASEAFF; CDR3 DNA: TGCGCCAGCAGCCCGGATCCGGGTGCTAGTGAAGCTTTCTTT
J gene: TRBJ2-2; clone size: -; D gene: TRBD1; V gene: TRBV9; CDR3 protein: CASSLTGGPNTGELFF; CDR3 DNA: TGTGCCAGCAGTCTCACAGGGGGCCCGAACACCGGGGAGCTGTTTTTT